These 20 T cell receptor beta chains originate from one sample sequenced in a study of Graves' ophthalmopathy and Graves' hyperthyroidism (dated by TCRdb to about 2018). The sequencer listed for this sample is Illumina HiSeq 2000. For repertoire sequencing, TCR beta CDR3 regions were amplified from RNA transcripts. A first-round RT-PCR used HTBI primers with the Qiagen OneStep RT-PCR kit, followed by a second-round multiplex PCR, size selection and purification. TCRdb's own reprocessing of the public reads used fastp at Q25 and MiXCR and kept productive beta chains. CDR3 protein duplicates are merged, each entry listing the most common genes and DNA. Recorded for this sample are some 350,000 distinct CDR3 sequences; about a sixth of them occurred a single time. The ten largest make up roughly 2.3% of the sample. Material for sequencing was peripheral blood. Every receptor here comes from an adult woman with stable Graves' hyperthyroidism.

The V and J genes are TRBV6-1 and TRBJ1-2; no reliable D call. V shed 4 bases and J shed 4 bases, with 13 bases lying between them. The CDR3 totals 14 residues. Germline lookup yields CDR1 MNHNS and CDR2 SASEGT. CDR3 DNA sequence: TGTGCCAGCAGTGCAATTAGTCGGTTCTATGGCTACACCTTC. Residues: CASSAISRFYGYTF.

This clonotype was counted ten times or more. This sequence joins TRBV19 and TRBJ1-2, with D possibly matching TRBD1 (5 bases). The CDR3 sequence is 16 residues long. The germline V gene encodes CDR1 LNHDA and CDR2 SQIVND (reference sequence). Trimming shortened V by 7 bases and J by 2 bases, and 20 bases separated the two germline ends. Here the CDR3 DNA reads TGTGCCAGTAATAGACAGCACTCATCTCCAAACTATGGCTACACCTTC. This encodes CASNRQHSSPNYGYTF. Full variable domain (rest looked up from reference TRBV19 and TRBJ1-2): DGGITQSPKYLFRKEGQNVTLSCEQNLNHDAMYWYRQDPGQGLRLIYYSQIVNDFQKGDIAEGYSVSREKKESFPLTVTSAQKNPTAFYLCASNRQHSSPNYGYTFGSGTRLTVV.

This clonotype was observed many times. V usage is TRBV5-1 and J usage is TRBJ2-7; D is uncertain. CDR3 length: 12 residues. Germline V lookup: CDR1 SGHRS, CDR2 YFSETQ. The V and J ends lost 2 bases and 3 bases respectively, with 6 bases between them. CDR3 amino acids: CASSFDGYEQYF. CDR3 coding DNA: TGCGCCAGCAGCTTTGACGGCTACGAGCAGTACTTC.

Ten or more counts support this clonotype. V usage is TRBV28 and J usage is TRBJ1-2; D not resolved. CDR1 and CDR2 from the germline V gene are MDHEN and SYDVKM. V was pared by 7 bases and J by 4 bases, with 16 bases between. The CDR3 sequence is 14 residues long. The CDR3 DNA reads TGTGCCAGCAATACTCCGGCGGAGGGCTATGGCTACACCTTC. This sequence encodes CASNTPAEGYGYTF.

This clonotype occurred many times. This chain's CDR3 is CASGLVLAGGSDGELFF. For the CDR3, the DNA is TGTGCTAGTGGTTTGGTGCTCGCGGGAGGAAGTGACGGGGAGCTGTTTTTT. The chain recombines TRBV12-5 with TRBJ2-2; 8 bases are shared with TRBD2. Germline loops: CDR1 LGHNT, CDR2 FRNRAP. This CDR3 contains 17 residues. Losses at the gene ends were 0 bases for V and 7 bases for J; bases not matched to a gene: 10.

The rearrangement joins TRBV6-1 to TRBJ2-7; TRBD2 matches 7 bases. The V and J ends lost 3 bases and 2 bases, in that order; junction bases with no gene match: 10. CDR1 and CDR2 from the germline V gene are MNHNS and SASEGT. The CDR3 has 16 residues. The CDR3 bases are TGTGCCAGCAGTGACGCAGGCCGGCGGGAGACCTACGAGCAGTACTTC. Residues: CASSDAGRRETYEQYF.

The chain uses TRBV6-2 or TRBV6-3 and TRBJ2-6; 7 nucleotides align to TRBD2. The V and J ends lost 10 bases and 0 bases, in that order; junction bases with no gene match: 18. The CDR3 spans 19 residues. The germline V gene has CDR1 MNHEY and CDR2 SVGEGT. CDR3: CAIRSPGGGNGSGANVLTF. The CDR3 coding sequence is TGTGCCATTAGATCACCGGGGGGAGGGAACGGCTCTGGGGCCAACGTCCTGACTTTC.

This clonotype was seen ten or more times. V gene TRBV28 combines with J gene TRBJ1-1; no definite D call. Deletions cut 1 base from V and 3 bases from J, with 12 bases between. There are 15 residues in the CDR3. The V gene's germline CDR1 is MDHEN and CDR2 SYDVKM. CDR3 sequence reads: CASSLLRVRHTEAFF. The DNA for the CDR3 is TGTGCCAGCAGTTTATTAAGGGTTCGGCACACTGAAGCTTTCTTT.

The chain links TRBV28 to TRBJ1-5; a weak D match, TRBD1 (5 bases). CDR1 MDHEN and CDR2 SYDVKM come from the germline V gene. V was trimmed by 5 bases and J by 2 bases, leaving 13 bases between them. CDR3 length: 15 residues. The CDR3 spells CASSRGAEGNQPQHF. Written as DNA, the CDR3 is TGTGCCAGCAGTAGAGGGGCGGAGGGCAATCAGCCCCAGCATTTT.

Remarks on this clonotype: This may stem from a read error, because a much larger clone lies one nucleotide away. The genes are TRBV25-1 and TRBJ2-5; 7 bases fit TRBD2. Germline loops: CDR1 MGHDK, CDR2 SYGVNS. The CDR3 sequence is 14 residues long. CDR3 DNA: TGTGCCAGCAGTCCGAGAGCGGGAAAGGAGACCCTGTACTTC. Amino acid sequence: CASSPRAGKETLYF.

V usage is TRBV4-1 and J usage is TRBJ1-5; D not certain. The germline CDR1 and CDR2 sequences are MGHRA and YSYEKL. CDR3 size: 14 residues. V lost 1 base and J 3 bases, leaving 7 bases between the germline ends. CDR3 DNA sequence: TGCGCCAGCAGCCAAGTCGGAGTCAATCAGCCCCAGCATTTT. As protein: CASSQVGVNQPQHF.

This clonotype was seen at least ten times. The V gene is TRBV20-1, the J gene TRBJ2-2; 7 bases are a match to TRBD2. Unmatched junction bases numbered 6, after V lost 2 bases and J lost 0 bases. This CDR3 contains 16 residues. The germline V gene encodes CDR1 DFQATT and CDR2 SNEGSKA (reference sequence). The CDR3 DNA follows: TGCAGTGCTAGATCCCTTAGCGGGCCGAACACCGGGGAGCTGTTTTTT. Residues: CSARSLSGPNTGELFF.

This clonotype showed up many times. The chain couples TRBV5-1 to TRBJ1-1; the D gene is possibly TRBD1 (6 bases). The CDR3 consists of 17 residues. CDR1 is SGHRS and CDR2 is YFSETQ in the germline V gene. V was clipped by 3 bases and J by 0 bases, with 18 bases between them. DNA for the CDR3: TGCGCCAGCAGCTCAGCCGGGACACGAGTCATGAACACTGAAGCTTTCTTT. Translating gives CASSSAGTRVMNTEAFF.

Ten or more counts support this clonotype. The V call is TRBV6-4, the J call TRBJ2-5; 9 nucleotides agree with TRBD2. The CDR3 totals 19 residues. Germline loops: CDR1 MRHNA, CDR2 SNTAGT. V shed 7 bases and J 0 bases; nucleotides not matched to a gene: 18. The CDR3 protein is CASTASVNKLAGYQETQYF. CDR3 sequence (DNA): TGTGCCAGCACTGCCTCCGTGAATAAACTAGCGGGCTACCAAGAGACCCAGTACTTC.

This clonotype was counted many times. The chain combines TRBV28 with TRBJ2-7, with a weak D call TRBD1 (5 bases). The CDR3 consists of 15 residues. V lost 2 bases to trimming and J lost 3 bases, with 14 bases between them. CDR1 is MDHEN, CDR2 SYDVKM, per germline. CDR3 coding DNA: TGTGCCAGCAGTTTACTTTCGGGCAGGGACTACGAGCAGTACTTC. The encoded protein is CASSLLSGRDYEQYF. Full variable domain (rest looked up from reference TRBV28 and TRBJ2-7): DVKVTQSSRYLVKRTGEKVFLECVQDMDHENMFWYRQDPGLGLRLIYFSYDVKMKEKGDIPEGYSVSREKKERFSLILESASTNQTSMYLCASSLLSGRDYEQYFGPGTRLTVT.

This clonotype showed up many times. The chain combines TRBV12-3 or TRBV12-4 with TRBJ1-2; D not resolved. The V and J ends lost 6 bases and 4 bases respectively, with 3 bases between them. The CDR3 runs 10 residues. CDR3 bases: TGTGCCAGCAGCCGCTATGGCTACACCTTC. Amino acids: CASSRYGYTF.

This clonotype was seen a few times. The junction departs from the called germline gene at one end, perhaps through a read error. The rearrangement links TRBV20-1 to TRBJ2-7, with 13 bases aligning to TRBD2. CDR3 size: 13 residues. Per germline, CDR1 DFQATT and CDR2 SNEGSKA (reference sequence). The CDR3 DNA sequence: TGCAGTGCTGGACTAGCGGGAGAAGGGGAGCAGTGCTTC. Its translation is CSAGLAGEGEQCF.

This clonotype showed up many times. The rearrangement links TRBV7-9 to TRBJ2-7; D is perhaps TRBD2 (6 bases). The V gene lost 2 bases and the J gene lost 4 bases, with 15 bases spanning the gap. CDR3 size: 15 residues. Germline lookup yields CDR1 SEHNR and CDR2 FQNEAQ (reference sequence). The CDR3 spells CASSLINYGGYEQYF. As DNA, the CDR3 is TGTGCCAGCAGCTTAATTAACTACGGAGGGTACGAGCAGTACTTC.

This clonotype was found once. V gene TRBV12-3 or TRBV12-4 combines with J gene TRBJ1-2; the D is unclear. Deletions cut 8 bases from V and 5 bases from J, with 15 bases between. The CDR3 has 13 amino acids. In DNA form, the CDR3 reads TGTGCCAGCCGTATGGCGACGGGGTATGGCTACACCTTC. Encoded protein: CASRMATGYGYTF.

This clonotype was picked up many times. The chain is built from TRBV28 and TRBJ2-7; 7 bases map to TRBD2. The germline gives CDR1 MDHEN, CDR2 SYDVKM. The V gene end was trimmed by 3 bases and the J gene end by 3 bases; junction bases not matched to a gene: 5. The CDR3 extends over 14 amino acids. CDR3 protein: CASSLIWEGYEQYF. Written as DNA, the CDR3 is TGTGCCAGCAGTTTGATCTGGGAGGGCTACGAGCAGTACTTC.